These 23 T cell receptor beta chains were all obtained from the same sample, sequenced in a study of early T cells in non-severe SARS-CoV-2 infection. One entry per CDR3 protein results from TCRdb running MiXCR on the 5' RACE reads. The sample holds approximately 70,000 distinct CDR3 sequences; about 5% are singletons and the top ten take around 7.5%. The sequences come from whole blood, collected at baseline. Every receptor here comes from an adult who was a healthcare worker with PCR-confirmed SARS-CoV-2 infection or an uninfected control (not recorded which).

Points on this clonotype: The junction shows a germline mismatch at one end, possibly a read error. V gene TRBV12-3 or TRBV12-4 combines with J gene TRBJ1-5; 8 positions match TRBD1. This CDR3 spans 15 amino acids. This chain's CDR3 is CASSWTGTGRQPQHF. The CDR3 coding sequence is TGTGCCAGCAGCTGGACCGGGACAGGAAGACAGCCCCAACATTTT.

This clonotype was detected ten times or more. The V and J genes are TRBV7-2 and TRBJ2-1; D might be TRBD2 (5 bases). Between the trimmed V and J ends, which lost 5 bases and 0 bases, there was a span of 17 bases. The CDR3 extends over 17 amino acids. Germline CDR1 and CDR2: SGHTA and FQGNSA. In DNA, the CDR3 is TGTGCCAGCAGCCCATCACTAGTGTGGCGCTCCTACAATGAGCAGTTCTTC. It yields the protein CASSPSLVWRSYNEQFF.

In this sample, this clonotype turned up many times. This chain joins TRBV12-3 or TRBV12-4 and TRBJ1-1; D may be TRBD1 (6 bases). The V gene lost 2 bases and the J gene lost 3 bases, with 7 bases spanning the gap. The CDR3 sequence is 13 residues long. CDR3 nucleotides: TGTGCCAGCAGTTTAAACAGGGACACTGAAGCTTTCTTT. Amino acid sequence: CASSLNRDTEAFF.

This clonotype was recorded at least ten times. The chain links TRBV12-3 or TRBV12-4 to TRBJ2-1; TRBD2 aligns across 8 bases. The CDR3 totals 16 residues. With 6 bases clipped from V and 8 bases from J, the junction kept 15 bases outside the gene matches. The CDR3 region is CASRLLRGGSPDEQFF. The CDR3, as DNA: TGTGCCAGCAGGCTCCTTCGGGGGGGGTCCCCGGATGAGCAGTTCTTC.

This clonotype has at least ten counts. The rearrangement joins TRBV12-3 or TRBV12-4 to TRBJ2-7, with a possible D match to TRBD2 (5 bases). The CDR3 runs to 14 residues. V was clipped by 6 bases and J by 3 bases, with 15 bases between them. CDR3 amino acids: CASSPVNAGYEQYF. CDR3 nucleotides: TGTGCCAGCAGCCCGGTGAATGCGGGCTACGAGCAGTACTTC.

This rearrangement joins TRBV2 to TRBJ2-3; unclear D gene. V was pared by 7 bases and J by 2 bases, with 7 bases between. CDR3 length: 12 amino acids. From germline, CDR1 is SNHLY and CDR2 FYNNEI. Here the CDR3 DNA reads TGTGCCAGCACCCCAGACACAGATACGCAGTATTTT. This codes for CASTPDTDTQYF.

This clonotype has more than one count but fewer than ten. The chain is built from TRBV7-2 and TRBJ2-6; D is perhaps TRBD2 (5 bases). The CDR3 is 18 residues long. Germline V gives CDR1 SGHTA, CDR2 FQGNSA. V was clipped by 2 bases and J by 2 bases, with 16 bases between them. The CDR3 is CASSLISGIGAGANVLTF. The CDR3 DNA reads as TGTGCCAGCAGCTTAATCTCGGGGATCGGCGCTGGGGCCAACGTCCTGACTTTC.

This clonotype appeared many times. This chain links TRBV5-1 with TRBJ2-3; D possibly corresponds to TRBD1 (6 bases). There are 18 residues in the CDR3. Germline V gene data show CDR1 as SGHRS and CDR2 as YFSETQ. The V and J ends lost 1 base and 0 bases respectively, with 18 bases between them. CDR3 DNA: TGCGCCAGCAGCTTGTCTCCTATCGGGACACCAAGCACAGATACGCAGTATTTT. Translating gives CASSLSPIGTPSTDTQYF.

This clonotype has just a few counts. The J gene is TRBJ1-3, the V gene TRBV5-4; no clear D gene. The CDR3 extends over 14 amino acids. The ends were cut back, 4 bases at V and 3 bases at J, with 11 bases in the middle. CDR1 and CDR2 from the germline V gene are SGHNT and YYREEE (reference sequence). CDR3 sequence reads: CASSADGFGNTIYF. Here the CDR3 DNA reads TGTGCCAGCAGCGCGGACGGATTTGGAAACACCATATATTTT.

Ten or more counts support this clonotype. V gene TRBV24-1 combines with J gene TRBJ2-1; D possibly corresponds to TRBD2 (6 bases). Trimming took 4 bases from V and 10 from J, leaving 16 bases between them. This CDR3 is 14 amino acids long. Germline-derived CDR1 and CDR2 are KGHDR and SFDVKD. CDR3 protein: CATSDRGTSREQFF. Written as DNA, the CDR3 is TGTGCCACCAGTGACCGGGGGACTTCGAGGGAGCAGTTCTTC.

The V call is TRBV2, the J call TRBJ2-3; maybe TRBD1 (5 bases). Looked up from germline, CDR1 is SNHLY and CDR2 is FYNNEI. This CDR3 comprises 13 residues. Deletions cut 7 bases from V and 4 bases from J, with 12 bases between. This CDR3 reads CASKAGNSDTQYF. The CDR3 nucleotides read TGTGCCAGCAAGGCAGGGAACTCAGATACGCAGTATTTT. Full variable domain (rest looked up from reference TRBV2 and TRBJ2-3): EPEVTQTPSHQVTQMGQEVILRCVPISNHLYFYWYRQILGQKVEFLVSFYNNEISEKSEIFDDQFSVERPDGSNFTLKIRSTKLEDSAMYFCASKAGNSDTQYFGPGTRLTVL.

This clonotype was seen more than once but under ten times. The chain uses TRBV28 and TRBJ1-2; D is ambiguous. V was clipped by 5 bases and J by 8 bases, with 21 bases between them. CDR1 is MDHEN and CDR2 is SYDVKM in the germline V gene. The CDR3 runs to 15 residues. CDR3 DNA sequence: TGTGCCAGCAGTCCCTCCGTCTCGGGGTTGGAAGGCTACACCTTC. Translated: CASSPSVSGLEGYTF.

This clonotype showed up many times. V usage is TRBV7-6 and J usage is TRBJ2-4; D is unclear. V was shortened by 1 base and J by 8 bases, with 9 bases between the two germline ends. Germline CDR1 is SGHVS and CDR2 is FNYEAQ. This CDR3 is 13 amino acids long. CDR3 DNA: TGTGCCAGCAGCTTAGTGTGGGGTGACATTCAGTACTTC. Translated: CASSLVWGDIQYF.

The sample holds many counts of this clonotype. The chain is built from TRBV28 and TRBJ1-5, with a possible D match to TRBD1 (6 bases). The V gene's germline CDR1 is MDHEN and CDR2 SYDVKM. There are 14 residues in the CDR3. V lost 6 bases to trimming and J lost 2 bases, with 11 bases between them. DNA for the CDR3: TGTGCCAGCAGCCGGGACACGCGCAATCAGCCCCAGCATTTT. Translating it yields CASSRDTRNQPQHF.

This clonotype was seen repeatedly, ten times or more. For the CDR3, the DNA is TGTGCCAGCAGCTTAGCCGGACAGGGAAATGTGCAGTACTTC. Amino acids: CASSLAGQGNVQYF. The chain joins TRBV7-9 to TRBJ2-7; 8 bases align to TRBD1. The germline gives CDR1 SEHNR, CDR2 FQNEAQ (reference sequence). This CDR3 has 14 residues. The ends lost 0 bases at V and 9 bases at J; junction bases unmatched: 7.

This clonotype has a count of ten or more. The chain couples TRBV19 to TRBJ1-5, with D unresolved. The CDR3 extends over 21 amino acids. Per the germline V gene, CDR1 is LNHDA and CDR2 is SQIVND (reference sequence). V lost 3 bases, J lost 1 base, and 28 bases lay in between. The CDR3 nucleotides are TGTGCCAGTAGTATTTTACCCGGCGAAGGGCACGCCTTTTGGAGCAATCAGCCCCAGCATTTT. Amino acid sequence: CASSILPGEGHAFWSNQPQHF.

The CDR3 region is CSAISRLVLAGPFRTDTQYF. Written as DNA, the CDR3 is TGCAGTGCTATTTCCCGGTTGGTCCTAGCGGGGCCCTTTCGCACAGATACGCAGTATTTT. The chain carries TRBV20-1 and TRBJ2-3; 9 bases line up with TRBD2. The CDR3 loop spans 20 amino acids. Germline trimming cut 4 bases from V and 1 base from J; bases unmatched to any gene: 21. From germline, CDR1 is DFQATT and CDR2 SNEGSKA (reference sequence).

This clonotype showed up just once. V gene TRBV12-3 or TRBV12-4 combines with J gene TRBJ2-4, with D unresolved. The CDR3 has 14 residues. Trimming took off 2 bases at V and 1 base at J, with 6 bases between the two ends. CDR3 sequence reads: CASSLKGAKNIQYF. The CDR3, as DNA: TGTGCCAGCAGTTTAAAAGGGGCCAAAAACATTCAGTACTTC.

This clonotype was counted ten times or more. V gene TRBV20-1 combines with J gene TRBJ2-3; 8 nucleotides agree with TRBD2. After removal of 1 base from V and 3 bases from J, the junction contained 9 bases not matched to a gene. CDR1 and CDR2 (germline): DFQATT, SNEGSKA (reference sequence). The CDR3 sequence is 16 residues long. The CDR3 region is CSARGLTSGTTDTQYF. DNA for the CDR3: TGCAGTGCTAGAGGTCTAACTAGCGGAACTACAGATACGCAGTATTTT.

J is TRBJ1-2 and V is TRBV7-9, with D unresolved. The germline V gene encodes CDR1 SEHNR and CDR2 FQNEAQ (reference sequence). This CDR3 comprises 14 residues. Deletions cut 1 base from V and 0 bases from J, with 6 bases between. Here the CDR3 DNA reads TGTGCCAGCAGCTTAGAGAGTTCTAACTATGGCTACACCTTC. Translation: CASSLESSNYGYTF.

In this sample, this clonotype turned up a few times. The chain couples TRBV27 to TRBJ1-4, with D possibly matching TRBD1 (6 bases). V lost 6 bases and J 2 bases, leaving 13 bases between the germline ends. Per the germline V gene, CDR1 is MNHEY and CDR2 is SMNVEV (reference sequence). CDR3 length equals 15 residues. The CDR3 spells CASRPGGGTNEKLFF. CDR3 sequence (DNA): TGTGCCAGCAGGCCGGGGGGGGGCACTAATGAAAAACTGTTTTTT. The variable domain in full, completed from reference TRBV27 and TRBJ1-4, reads EAQVTQNPRYLITVTGKKLTVTCSQNMNHEYMSWYRQDPGLGLRQIYYSMNVEVTDKGDVPEGYKVSRKEKRNFPLILESPSPNQTSLYFCASRPGGGTNEKLFFGSGTQLSVL.

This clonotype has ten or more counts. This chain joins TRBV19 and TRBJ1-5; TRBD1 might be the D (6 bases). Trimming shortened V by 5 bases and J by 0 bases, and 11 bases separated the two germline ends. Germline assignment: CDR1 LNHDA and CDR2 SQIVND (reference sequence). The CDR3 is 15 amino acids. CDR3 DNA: TGTGCCAGTAGTCTCGGGACATATAGCAATCAGCCCCAGCATTTT. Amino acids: CASSLGTYSNQPQHF.

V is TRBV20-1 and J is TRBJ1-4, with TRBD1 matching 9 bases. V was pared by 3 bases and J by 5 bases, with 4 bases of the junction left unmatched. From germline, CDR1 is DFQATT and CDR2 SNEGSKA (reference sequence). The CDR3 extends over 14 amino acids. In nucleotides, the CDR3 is TGCAGTGCTAGTGGAGGGACAGGGAATGAAAAACTGTTTTTT. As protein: CSASGGTGNEKLFF.